Below are 6 T cell receptor beta chains sequenced from a single sample in a study. MiXCR, run by TCRdb on the RT-PCR reads, gives a single entry per CDR3 protein. The sample has 550,000 to 750,000 distinct CDR3 sequences, 14% seen once; the top ten hold 3.6%. The specimen was memory CD4+ T cells from blood. These receptors all stem from a female donor in good health, serving as a healthy control.

This clonotype was detected a few times. This chain connects TRBV20-1 to TRBJ1-3, with a weak D call TRBD1 (5 bases). The length of the CDR3 is 13 residues. Per germline, CDR1 DFQATT and CDR2 SNEGSKA (reference sequence). Trimming left V 3 bases short and J 3 bases short, with 9 bases between. Here the CDR3 reads CSASNRSGNTIYF. CDR3 nucleotide sequence: TGCAGTGCTAGTAACAGGAGTGGAAACACCATATATTTT.

This clonotype was counted between two and nine times. The genes are TRBV6-6 and TRBJ1-5, with a weak D call TRBD1 (5 bases). V was cut by 6 bases and J by 1 base, with 13 bases left in between. From germline, CDR1 is MNHNY and CDR2 SVGAGI (reference sequence). The CDR3 totals 15 residues. CDR3 region: CASRQEGGSNQPQHF. CDR3 nucleotides: TGTGCCAGCAGACAGGAGGGAGGCAGCAATCAGCCCCAGCATTTT.

The chain joins TRBV20-1 to TRBJ2-2; D tentatively reads TRBD1 or TRBD2 (5 bases each). The V and J ends lost 4 bases and 7 bases respectively, with 10 bases between them. This CDR3 is 12 amino acids long. Germline-derived CDR1 and CDR2 are DFQATT and SNEGSKA (reference sequence). The CDR3 sequence: CSAKGTLGELFF. The CDR3 DNA reads as TGCAGTGCTAAAGGGACCCTCGGGGAGCTGTTTTTT.

Only a few counts were recorded for this clonotype. V usage is TRBV20-1 and J usage is TRBJ2-5, with D possibly TRBD2 on 6 matching bases. Germline values: CDR1 DFQATT, CDR2 SNEGSKA (reference sequence). The CDR3 is made up of 14 amino acids. V lost 2 bases, J lost 4 bases, and 14 bases lay in between. CDR3 bases: TGCAGTGCTAGACTAGCGCCGGGCAGAGAGACCCAGTACTTC. As protein: CSARLAPGRETQYF.

This clonotype came up a few times. The CDR3 reads CSATGRNNEQFF. CDR3 DNA sequence: TGCAGTGCTACAGGACGTAACAATGAGCAGTTCTTC. V gene TRBV20-1 combines with J gene TRBJ2-1, with D unresolved. The CDR3 spans 12 residues. The germline V and J ends were trimmed by 4 bases and 5 bases, with 9 bases remaining between them. Germline CDR1 reads DFQATT; CDR2 reads SNEGSKA (reference sequence).

The sample holds a few counts of this clonotype. The chain joins TRBV7-3 to TRBJ2-3; D ambiguous. In germline, CDR1 is SGHTA, CDR2 FQGTGA. V lost 1 base, J lost 3 bases, and 5 bases lay in between. This CDR3 has 13 amino acids. This CDR3 reads CASSLIETDTQYF. CDR3 sequence (DNA): TGTGCCAGCAGCTTAATTGAGACAGATACGCAGTATTTT.